One and the same sample provided the 2 T cell receptor beta chains below, sequenced in a study of T cells in localized non-small cell lung cancer. TCRdb keeps only in-frame clones here, not all; method: immunoSEQ multiplex PCR. The sample lists approximately 43,000 clones, 88% occurring once. The material was peripheral blood, obtained before any cancer treatment. The source is a female donor of 60 years or more with stage I squamous cell lung carcinoma.

The chain couples TRBV5-1 to TRBJ2-1; the D is unclear. From germline, CDR1 is SGHRS and CDR2 YFSETQ. This CDR3 has 14 residues. Trimming stripped 0 bases from V and 8 bases from J, with 12 bases between. This CDR3 reads CASSLATLGYEQFF. CDR3 nucleotides: TGCGCCAGCAGCTTGGCTACCCTGGGTTATGAGCAGTTCTTC.

This clone showed up just once. This rearrangement joins TRBV7-2 to TRBJ2-4; 10 bases map to TRBD2. After removal of 7 bases from V and 9 bases from J, the junction contained 6 bases not matched to a gene. The CDR3 contains 13 residues. Germline V gene lookup returns CDR1 SGHTA and CDR2 FQGNSA. CDR3 in DNA: TGTGCCAGCACCCTAGCGGGAGTGGGCATTCAGTACTTC. This codes for CASTLAGVGIQYF. The full variable domain, rest sourced from reference TRBV7-2 and TRBJ2-4, is GAGVSQSPSNKVTEKGKDVELRCDPISGHTALYWYRQSLGQGLEFLIYFQGNSAPDKSGLPSDRFSAERTGGSVSTLTIQRTQQEDSAVYLCASTLAGVGIQYFGAGTRLSVL.